The 15 T cell receptor beta chains presented below share a single source sample, sequenced in a study of CD8 T cells in Susac syndrome. RNA was extracted with the RNeasy kit, and a quantity of about 0.45 to 1 ug was reverse transcribed using random hexamers. TCRdb analysed the immunoSEQ multiplex PCR reads with MiXCR anew, one entry per CDR3 protein. The sample holds hundreds of thousands of distinct CDR3 sequences; approximately 94% are singletons and the top ten take 0.15% to 0.2%. Sequenced: CD4+ T cells from PBMCs. Source of these receptors: a human donor with Susac syndrome.

The chain links TRBV5-1 to TRBJ1-1; D is perhaps TRBD1 (5 bases). This CDR3 is built from 16 residues. The germline CDR1 and CDR2 sequences are SGHRS and YFSETQ. V gave up 4 bases and J gave up 4 bases, with 20 bases separating them. The CDR3 DNA follows: TGCGCCAGCAGCCCCCCGGGGCTGGGGGAGGGCACTGAAGCTTTCTTT. It is translated as CASSPPGLGEGTEAFF.

The chain recombines TRBV19 with TRBJ2-7; D not resolved. Germline lookup yields CDR1 LNHDA and CDR2 SQIVND (reference sequence). This CDR3 is built from 13 residues. Trimming removed 5 bases from V and 3 bases from J, with 11 bases in between. This CDR3 is CASSLSTNYEQYF. CDR3 sequence (DNA): TGTGCCAGTAGTCTCTCGACAAACTACGAGCAGTACTTC.

In this sample, this clonotype turned up once. The V call is TRBV7-3, the J call TRBJ1-6; the D gene is possibly TRBD1 (6 bases). V was cut by 3 bases and J by 5 bases, with 14 bases left in between. The CDR3 loop spans 16 amino acids. Per the germline V gene, CDR1 is SGHTA and CDR2 is FQGTGA. The CDR3 DNA reads as TGTGCCAGCAGCTTGACCGGACAGTTAGATAATTCACCCCTCCACTTT. This codes for CASSLTGQLDNSPLHF.

The chain is built from TRBV19 and TRBJ1-1, with 9 bases fitting TRBD1. Unmatched junction bases numbered 2, after V lost 5 bases and J lost 4 bases. The CDR3 runs to 13 residues. In germline, CDR1 is LNHDA, CDR2 SQIVND (reference sequence). CDR3 DNA sequence: TGTGCCAGTAGTGGACAGGGGACCACTGAAGCTTTCTTT. Translation gives CASSGQGTTEAFF.

The V and J genes are TRBV20-1 and TRBJ2-3; 13 bases line up with TRBD2. The CDR3 is 13 residues long. V lost 6 bases, J lost 8 bases, and 5 bases stayed unmatched. Germline CDR1 is DFQATT and CDR2 is SNEGSKA (reference sequence). DNA for the CDR3: TGCAGTGCGGGACTAGCGGGGTCGGCTACGCAGTATTTT. Translation gives CSAGLAGSATQYF.

The rearrangement uses TRBV20-1 and TRBJ1-1; tentatively, D is TRBD1 (6 bases). Trimming took off 1 base at V and 1 base at J, with 28 bases between the two ends. This CDR3 spans 20 amino acids. Germline loops: CDR1 DFQATT, CDR2 SNEGSKA (reference sequence). The CDR3 reads CSARVGLVPSGQGQNTEAFF. For the CDR3, the DNA is TGCAGTGCTAGAGTCGGGTTGGTACCGTCGGGGCAGGGGCAGAACACTGAAGCTTTCTTT.

The chain links TRBV20-1 to TRBJ1-5, with D possibly TRBD1 on 5 matching bases. CDR3 size: 14 residues. The V gene's germline CDR1 is DFQATT and CDR2 SNEGSKA (reference sequence). V lost 6 bases and J lost 4, with 16 bases in between. In nucleotides, the CDR3 is TGCAGTGCCCCGGACGTAAAGGGGAATCAGCCCCAGCATTTT. Residues: CSAPDVKGNQPQHF.

This chain connects TRBV4-3 to TRBJ2-1; 7 bases fit TRBD2. In germline, CDR1 is LGHNA, CDR2 YSLEER. This CDR3 is built from 15 residues. With 6 bases clipped from V and 6 bases from J, the junction kept 11 bases outside the gene matches. The CDR3 DNA sequence: TGCGCCAGCAGGGTGGGCGGGGGTCCGATCAATGAGCAGTTCTTC. This sequence encodes CASRVGGGPINEQFF.

The rearrangement joins TRBV9 to TRBJ2-3, with 7 nucleotides matching TRBD2. V was clipped by 7 bases and J by 1 base; unmatched bases: 6. This CDR3 region has 14 residues. CDR1 is SGDLS, CDR2 YYNGEE, per germline. CDR3 DNA sequence: TGTGCCAGCGGGGAGGGTCACGGCACAGATACGCAGTATTTT. It is translated as CASGEGHGTDTQYF.

V and J are TRBV5-4 and TRBJ2-3; TRBD2 matches at 9 bases. This CDR3 has 15 amino acids. The J segment lost 2 bases and the V segment lost 4 bases, leaving 5 bases of the junction unmatched. Germline V CDR1 and CDR2: SGHNT, YYREEE (reference sequence). The DNA of the CDR3 is TGTGCCAGCAGCCCGGGACTAGCTGTCACAGATACGCAGTATTTT. Translated: CASSPGLAVTDTQYF. The complete variable domain, with remaining parts taken from reference TRBV5-4 and TRBJ2-3, reads ETGVTQSPTHLIKTRGQQVTLRCSSQSGHNTVSWYQQALGQGPQFIFQYYREEENGRGNFPPRFSGLQFPNYSSELNVNALELDDSALYLCASSPGLAVTDTQYFGPGTRLTVL.

This sequence joins TRBV19 and TRBJ2-5; weak D call: TRBD2 (5 bases). CDR1 and CDR2 from the germline V gene are LNHDA and SQIVND (reference sequence). CDR3 length equals 14 residues. V lost 3 bases and J 4 bases, leaving 12 bases between the germline ends. The CDR3 reads CASSMAEVGETQYF. The CDR3 DNA is TGTGCCAGTAGTATGGCGGAGGTGGGAGAGACCCAGTACTTC.

V and J are TRBV5-5 and TRBJ1-2; D not certain. Germline CDR1 SGHKS, CDR2 YYEKEE (reference sequence). CDR3 length equals 14 residues. V was shortened by 3 bases and J by 6 bases, with 15 bases between the two germline ends. CDR3 bases: TGTGCCAGCAGCTCCGTTGAAATATACGATGGCTACACCTTC. Encoded protein: CASSSVEIYDGYTF.

The chain links TRBV29-1 to TRBJ2-3; no firm D call. Germline CDR1 reads SQVTM; CDR2 reads ANQGSEA. This CDR3 has 13 amino acids. V shed 4 bases and J shed 2 bases, with 10 bases lying between them. CDR3 nucleotides: TGCAGCGTTGCGGTGGGCGACACAGATACGCAGTATTTT. Its translation: CSVAVGDTDTQYF.

The V call is TRBV27, the J call TRBJ1-1; D is uncertain. Germline CDR1 is MNHEY and CDR2 is SMNVEV (reference sequence). Between the trimmed V and J ends, which lost 3 bases and 3 bases, there was a span of 8 bases. This CDR3 has 13 amino acids. The CDR3 reads CASSLYGDTEAFF. CDR3 sequence (DNA): TGTGCCAGCAGTTTGTATGGGGACACTGAAGCTTTCTTT.

The chain combines TRBV7-2 with TRBJ1-3; 9 bases agree with TRBD1. This CDR3 contains 13 residues. Germline assignment: CDR1 SGHTA and CDR2 FQGNSA. J gave up 9 bases and V 8 bases, and 8 bases lay outside the gene matches. DNA of the CDR3: TGTGCCAGCGCCAGGACGGGACAGGGCACCATATATTTT. Encoded protein: CASARTGQGTIYF.